The 13 T cell receptor beta chains below come from one sample, sequenced in a study of cytomegalovirus exposure and HLA in healthy donors. The PCR employed 60 Vbeta primers together with 13 Jbeta primers. Sequenced by immunoSEQ multiplex PCR; TCRdb stores in-frame clones only, minus some. The sample contains almost 200,000 clones, 79% of which appear only once. The sample taken for sequencing was PBMCs. These receptors all come from a male donor in good health and CMV-seropositive.

The chain links TRBV27 to TRBJ1-1, with 10 bases matching TRBD1. The CDR3 covers 14 residues. Germline CDR1 MNHEY, CDR2 SMNVEV (reference sequence). V shed 7 bases and J 5 bases; nucleotides not matched to a gene: 7. The CDR3 DNA reads TGTGCCAGCATTCCAGGGACAGGGGCGACTGAAGCTTTCTTT. Translating it yields CASIPGTGATEAFF.

V gene TRBV7-8 combines with J gene TRBJ1-1, with a tentative D call TRBD1 (5 bases). CDR1 and CDR2 (germline): SGHVS, FQNEAQ. The V gene lost 0 bases and the J gene lost 1 base, with 9 bases spanning the gap. This CDR3 comprises 15 residues. This CDR3 reads CASSLAGHQNTEAFF. Written as DNA, the CDR3 is TGTGCCAGCAGCTTAGCAGGACACCAGAACACTGAAGCTTTCTTT.

V is TRBV6-5 and J is TRBJ2-1, with a tentative D call TRBD1 (5 bases). V was shortened by 5 bases and J by 4 bases, with 9 bases between the two germline ends. The CDR3 totals 13 residues. CDR1 is MNHEY, CDR2 SVGAGI, per germline. In DNA, the CDR3 is TGTGCCAGCAGTGCTACAGGTTACAATGAGCAGTTCTTC. Translated: CASSATGYNEQFF.

This clone was recorded only once. The chain combines TRBV9 with TRBJ2-7; TRBD1 aligns across 9 bases. Unmatched junction bases numbered 11, after V lost 3 bases and J lost 4 bases. In germline, CDR1 is SGDLS, CDR2 YYNGEE. The CDR3 consists of 16 residues. DNA for the CDR3: TGTGCCAGCAGCGCGGCTACAGGGGGCTTCGATTACGAGCAGTACTTC. This sequence encodes CASSAATGGFDYEQYF.

This clone appeared a few times. CDR3 sequence reads: CAWLTSATQYF. The CDR3 DNA sequence: TGTGCCTGGTTGACTAGCGCGACCCAGTACTTC. The genes are TRBV30 and TRBJ2-5, with 8 nucleotides matching TRBD2. The CDR3 runs 11 residues. Germline values: CDR1 GTSNPN, CDR2 SVGIG (reference sequence). The junction had 3 bases not matched to a gene; V was cut back by 5 bases and J by 7 bases.

Here the CDR3 reads CASSAGTATYEQYF. As DNA, the CDR3 is TGCGCCAGCAGCGCCGGGACAGCTACCTACGAGCAGTACTTC. This chain links TRBV5-1 with TRBJ2-7; 7 nucleotides match TRBD1. The junction had 6 bases not matched to a gene; V was cut back by 4 bases and J by 2 bases. Per germline, CDR1 SGHRS and CDR2 YFSETQ. The CDR3 runs to 14 residues.

This chain uses TRBV11-2 with TRBJ2-5; TRBD2 aligns across 9 bases. The last part of the DNA fits TRBJ2-7 better; the J call may be wrong. Germline V CDR1 and CDR2: SGHAT, FQNNGV. The CDR3 sequence is 15 residues long. The DNA for the CDR3 is TGTGCCAGCAGCTTGGCTAGCGGGAAGACCTACGAGCAGTACTTC. It codes for CASSLASGKTYEQYF.

The chain joins TRBV7-9 to TRBJ2-1; the D gene is possibly TRBD2 (5 bases). The CDR3 is 15 residues long. CDR1 and CDR2 from the germline V gene are SEHNR and FQNEAQ (reference sequence). Deletions cut 6 bases from V and 3 bases from J, with 15 bases between. DNA for the CDR3: TGTGCCAGCAGGGAAGCGGTGGCGGGCTACAATGAGCAGTTCTTC. It translates to CASREAVAGYNEQFF.

This chain joins TRBV9 and TRBJ2-1; the D gene is possibly TRBD1 (5 bases). This CDR3 is 17 amino acids long. Trimming pared 0 bases from V and 5 bases from J, leaving 18 bases between. Germline CDR1 reads SGDLS; CDR2 reads YYNGEE. The CDR3 DNA is TGTGCCAGCAGCGTAGAGGGGCTACACATACCAAACAATGAGCAGTTCTTC. As protein: CASSVEGLHIPNNEQFF.

V and J are TRBV4-1 and TRBJ1-5, with unresolved D. Per germline, CDR1 MGHRA and CDR2 YSYEKL. Trimming cost V 0 bases and J 4 bases, with 7 bases left between them. The CDR3 sequence is 14 residues long. CDR3 residues: CASSQEARNQPQHF. The CDR3 bases are TGCGCCAGCAGCCAAGAGGCCAGGAATCAGCCCCAGCATTTT.

The chain has TRBV4-3 and TRBJ1-2; no firm D call. The CDR3 covers 15 residues. The germline gives CDR1 LGHNA, CDR2 YSLEER. Trimming shortened V by 4 bases and J by 8 bases, and 20 bases separated the two germline ends. The CDR3 protein is CASSLAGRAVFGYTF. As DNA, the CDR3 is TGCGCCAGCAGCCTAGCCGGGAGAGCAGTGTTCGGCTACACCTTC.

The CDR3 sequence: CASSMAGTSGMNSEQYF. CDR3 sequence (DNA): TGCGCCAGCAGCATGGCCGGGACTAGCGGGATGAACTCCGAGCAGTACTTC. The V and J genes are TRBV5-1 and TRBJ2-7; 13 positions match TRBD2. J lost 6 bases, V lost 4 bases, and 13 bases had no gene match. Germline loops: CDR1 SGHRS, CDR2 YFSETQ. This CDR3 comprises 17 residues. Looking up the rest from reference TRBV5-1 and TRBJ2-7 gives the full variable domain: KAGVTQTPRYLIKTRGQQVTLSCSPISGHRSVSWYQQTPGQGLQFLFEYFSETQRNKGNFPGRFSGRQFSNSRSEMNVSTLELGDSALYLCASSMAGTSGMNSEQYFGPGTRLTVT.

V usage is TRBV5-4 and J usage is TRBJ2-1; D may be TRBD1 (6 bases). The CDR3 runs to 14 residues. Trimming cost V 4 bases and J 3 bases, with 11 bases left between them. The germline gives CDR1 SGHNT, CDR2 YYREEE (reference sequence). The CDR3 region is CASSPQGSYNEQFF. The CDR3 DNA follows: TGTGCCAGCAGCCCCCAGGGGAGCTACAATGAGCAGTTCTTC.